Sequencing of this T cell receptor (beta chain) was carried out in a study of T-cell reconstitution after alpha-beta-depleted transplantation in children. Whole-study findings and limits: There were some patients whose high TCRbeta diversity at day 60 came from surviving recipient T cells and thymic progenitors.

There are a few counts of this clonotype. Antigen specificity is unknown. J gave up 4 bases and V 0 bases, and 6 bases lay outside the gene matches. This CDR3 contains 16 residues. Germline V gene sequence: CDR1 ENHRY, CDR2 SYGVKD. Preparing the TCRbeta library involved the use of unique molecular identifiers. Each CDR3 protein is one row after TCRdb ran MiXCR on the PCR reads. The sample lists hundreds of thousands of distinct CDR3 sequences; under 20% were seen once. The sequencing here drew on PBMCs, mostly from graft donor cells, taken 360 days after TCRalphabeta/CD19-depleted stem cell transplant. The receptor comes from a boy under two years old who had a stem cell transplant for Wiskott-Aldrich syndrome, so the T cells may come from the graft donor. The chain has TRBV10-3 and TRBJ2-3, with TRBD1 matching 8 bases. For the CDR3, the DNA is TGTGCCATCAGTGAGTCAAGGACAGGGTATTCAGATACGCAGTATTTT. Protein product: CAISESRTGYSDTQYF.